This T cell receptor (beta chain) was observed in a study of T cell responses to AZD1222 COVID-19 vaccine. Between the trimmed V and J ends, which lost 1 base and 4 bases, there was a span of 11 bases. The CDR3 contains 15 residues. CDR1 SGHRS and CDR2 YFSETQ come from the germline V gene. Only in-frame clones appear in the TCRdb table, and some are missing; sequencing was by immunoSEQ multiplex PCR. The sample gives 75,000 to 100,000 clones, around nine tenths of which show up once; 9.5% to 15% is in the top ten. V gene TRBV5-1 combines with J gene TRBJ2-2; the D is unclear. The clonotype was recovered from an adult in good health. The source was peripheral blood, collected on day 0 of AZD1222 vaccination. This CDR3 reads CASSLFQDVTGELFF. The CDR3 bases are TGCGCCAGCAGCTTGTTCCAGGACGTCACCGGGGAGCTGTTTTTT.